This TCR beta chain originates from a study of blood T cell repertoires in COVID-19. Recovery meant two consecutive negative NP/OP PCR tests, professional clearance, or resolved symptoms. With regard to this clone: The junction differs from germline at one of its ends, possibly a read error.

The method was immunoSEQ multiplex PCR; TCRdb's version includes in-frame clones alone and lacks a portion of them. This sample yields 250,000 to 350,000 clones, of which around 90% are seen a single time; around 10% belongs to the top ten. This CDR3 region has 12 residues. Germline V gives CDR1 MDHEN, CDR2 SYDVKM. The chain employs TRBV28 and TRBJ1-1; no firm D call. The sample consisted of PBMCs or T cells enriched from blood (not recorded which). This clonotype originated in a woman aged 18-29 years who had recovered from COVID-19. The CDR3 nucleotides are TGTGCCAGCTCTTGGCTGTACACCGAAGCTTTCTTT. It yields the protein CASSWLYTEAFF.